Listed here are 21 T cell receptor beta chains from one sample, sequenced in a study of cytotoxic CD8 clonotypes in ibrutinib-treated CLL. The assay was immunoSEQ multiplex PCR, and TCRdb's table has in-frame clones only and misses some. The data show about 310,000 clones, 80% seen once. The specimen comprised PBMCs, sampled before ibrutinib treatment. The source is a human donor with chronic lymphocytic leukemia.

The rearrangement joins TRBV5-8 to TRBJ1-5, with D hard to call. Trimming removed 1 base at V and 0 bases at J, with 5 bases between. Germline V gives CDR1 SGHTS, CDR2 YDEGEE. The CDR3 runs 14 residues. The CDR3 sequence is CASSLRDSNQPQHF. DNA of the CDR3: TGTGCCAGCAGCTTGAGGGATAGCAATCAGCCCCAGCATTTT.

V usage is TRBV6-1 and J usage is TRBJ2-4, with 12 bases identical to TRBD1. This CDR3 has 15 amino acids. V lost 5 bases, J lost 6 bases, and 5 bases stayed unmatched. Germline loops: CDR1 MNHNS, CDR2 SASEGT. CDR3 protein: CASSPGQGARNIQYF. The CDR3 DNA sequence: TGTGCCAGCAGTCCGGGACAGGGGGCAAGAAACATTCAGTACTTC.

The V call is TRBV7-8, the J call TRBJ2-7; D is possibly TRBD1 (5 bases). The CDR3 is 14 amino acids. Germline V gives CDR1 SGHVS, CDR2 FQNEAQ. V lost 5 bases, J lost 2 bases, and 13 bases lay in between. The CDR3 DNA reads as TGTGCCAGCAGCGACACCTCCAGGGCCTACGAGCAGTACTTC. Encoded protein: CASSDTSRAYEQYF.

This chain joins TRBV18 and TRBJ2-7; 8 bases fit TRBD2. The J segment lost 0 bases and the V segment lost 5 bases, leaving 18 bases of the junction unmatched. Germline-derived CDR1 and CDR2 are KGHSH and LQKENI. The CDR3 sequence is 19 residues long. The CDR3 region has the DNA TGTGCCAGCTCATCAATTAGAGGGCGTATTAGCGGGAACTCCTACGAGCAGTACTTC. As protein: CASSSIRGRISGNSYEQYF.

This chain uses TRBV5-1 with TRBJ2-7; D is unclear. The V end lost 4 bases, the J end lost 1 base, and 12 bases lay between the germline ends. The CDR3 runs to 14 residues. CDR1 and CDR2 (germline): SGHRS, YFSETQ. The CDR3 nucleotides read TGCGCCAGCAGCCCGGTGGTACTTTCCTACGAGCAGTACTTC. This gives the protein CASSPVVLSYEQYF.

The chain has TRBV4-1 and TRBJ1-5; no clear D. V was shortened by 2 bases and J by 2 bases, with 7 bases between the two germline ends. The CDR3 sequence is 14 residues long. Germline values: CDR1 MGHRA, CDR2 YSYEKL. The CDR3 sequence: CASSQPGGNQPQHF. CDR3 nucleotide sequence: TGCGCCAGCAGCCAACCCGGGGGCAATCAGCCCCAGCATTTT.

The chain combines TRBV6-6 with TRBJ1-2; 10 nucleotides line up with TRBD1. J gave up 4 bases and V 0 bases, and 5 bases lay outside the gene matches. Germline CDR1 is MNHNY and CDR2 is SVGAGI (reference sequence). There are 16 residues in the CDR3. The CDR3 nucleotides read TGTGCCAGCAGTTACTCGCCGGGACAGGGGATCTATGGCTACACCTTC. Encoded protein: CASSYSPGQGIYGYTF.

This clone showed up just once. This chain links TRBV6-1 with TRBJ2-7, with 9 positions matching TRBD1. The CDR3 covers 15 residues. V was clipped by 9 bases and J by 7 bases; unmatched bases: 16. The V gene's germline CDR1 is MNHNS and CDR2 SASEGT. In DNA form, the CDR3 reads TGTGCCAGTACCAGGACAGGGGTAGGAACGGGAGAGCAGTACTTC. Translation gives CASTRTGVGTGEQYF.

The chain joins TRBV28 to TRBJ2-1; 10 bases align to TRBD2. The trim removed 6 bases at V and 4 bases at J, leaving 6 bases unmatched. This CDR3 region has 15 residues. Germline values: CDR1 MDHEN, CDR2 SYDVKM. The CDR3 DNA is TGTGCCAGCAGCACAGGGACTAGCGTATACAATGAGCAGTTCTTC. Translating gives CASSTGTSVYNEQFF.

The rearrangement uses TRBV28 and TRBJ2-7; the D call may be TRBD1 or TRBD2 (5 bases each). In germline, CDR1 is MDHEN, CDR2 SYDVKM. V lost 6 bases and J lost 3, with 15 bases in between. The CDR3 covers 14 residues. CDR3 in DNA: TGTGCCAGCAGCCCCCCGGAGAGGGGCTACGAGCAGTACTTC. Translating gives CASSPPERGYEQYF.

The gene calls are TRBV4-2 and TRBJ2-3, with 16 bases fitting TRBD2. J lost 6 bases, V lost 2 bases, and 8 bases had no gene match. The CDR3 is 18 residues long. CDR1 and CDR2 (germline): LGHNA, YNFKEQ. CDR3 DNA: TGTGCCAGCAGCCAACGAGGGACTAGCGGGAGGGTCGTTGATACGCAGTATTTT. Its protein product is CASSQRGTSGRVVDTQYF.

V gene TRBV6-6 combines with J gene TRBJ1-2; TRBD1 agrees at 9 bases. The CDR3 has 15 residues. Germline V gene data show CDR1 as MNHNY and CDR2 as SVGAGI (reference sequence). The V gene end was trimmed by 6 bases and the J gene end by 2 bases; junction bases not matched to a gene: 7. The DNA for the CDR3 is TGTGCCAGCAGACCGGACAGGGGATGGAACTATGGCTACACCTTC. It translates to CASRPDRGWNYGYTF.

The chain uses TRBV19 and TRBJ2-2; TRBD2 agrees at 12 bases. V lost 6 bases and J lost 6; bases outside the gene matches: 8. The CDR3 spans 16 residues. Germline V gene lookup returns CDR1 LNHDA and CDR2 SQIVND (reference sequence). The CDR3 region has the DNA TGTGCCAGTAGGGGAGCCGGGACTAGCGGGTCCGGGGAGCTGTTTTTT. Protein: CASRGAGTSGSGELFF.

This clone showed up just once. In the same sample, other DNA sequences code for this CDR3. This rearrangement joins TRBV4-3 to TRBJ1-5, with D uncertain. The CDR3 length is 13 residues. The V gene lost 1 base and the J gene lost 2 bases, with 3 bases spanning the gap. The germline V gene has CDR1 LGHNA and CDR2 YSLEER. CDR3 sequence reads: CASSQGGNQPQHF. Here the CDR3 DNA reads TGCGCCAGCAGCCAAGGGGGCAATCAGCCCCAGCATTTT.

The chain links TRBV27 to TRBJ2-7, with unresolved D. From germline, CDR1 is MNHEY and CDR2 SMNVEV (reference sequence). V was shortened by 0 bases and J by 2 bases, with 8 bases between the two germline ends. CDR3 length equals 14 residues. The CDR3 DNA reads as TGTGCCAGCAGTTTATCGCTGGCCGCCTACGAGCAGTACTTC. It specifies CASSLSLAAYEQYF.

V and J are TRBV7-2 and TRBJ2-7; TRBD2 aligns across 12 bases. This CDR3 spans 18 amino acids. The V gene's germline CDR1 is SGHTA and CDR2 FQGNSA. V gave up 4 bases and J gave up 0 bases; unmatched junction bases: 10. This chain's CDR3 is CASSSLGLTSGSSYEQYF. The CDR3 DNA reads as TGTGCCAGCAGCTCCCTAGGGTTGACTAGCGGGAGCTCCTACGAGCAGTACTTC.

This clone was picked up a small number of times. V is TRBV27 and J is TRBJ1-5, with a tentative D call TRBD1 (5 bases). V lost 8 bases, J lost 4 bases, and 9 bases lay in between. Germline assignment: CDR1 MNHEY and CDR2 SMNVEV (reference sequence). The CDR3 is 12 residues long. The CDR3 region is CASGGRNQPQHF. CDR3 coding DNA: TGTGCCAGCGGGGGAAGGAATCAGCCCCAGCATTTT.

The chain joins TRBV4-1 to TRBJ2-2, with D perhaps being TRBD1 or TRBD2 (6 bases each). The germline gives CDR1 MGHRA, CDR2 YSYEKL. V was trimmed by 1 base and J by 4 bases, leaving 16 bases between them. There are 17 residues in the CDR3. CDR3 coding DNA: TGCGCCAGCAGCCAAGGGTGGTGGGGGGCTGGCACCGGGGAGCTGTTTTTT. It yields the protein CASSQGWWGAGTGELFF.

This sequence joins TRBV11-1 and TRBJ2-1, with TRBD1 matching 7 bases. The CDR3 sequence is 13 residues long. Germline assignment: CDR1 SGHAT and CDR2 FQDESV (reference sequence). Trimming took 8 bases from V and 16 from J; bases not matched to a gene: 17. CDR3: CASSPSPTGTNFF. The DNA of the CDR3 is TGTGCCAGCTCCCCTTCCCCGACAGGGACGAATTTCTTC.

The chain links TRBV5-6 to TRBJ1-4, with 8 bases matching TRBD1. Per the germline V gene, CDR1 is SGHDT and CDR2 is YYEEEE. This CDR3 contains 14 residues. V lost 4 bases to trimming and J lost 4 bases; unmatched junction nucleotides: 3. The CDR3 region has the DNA TGTGCCAGCAGCCCGACAGGGGTTAATGAAAAACTGTTTTTT. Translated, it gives CASSPTGVNEKLFF. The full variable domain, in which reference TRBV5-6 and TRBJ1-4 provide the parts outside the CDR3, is DAGVTQSPTHLIKTRGQQVTLRCSPKSGHDTVSWYQQALGQGPQFIFQYYEEEERQRGNFPDRFSGHQFPNYSSELNVNALLLGDSALYLCASSPTGVNEKLFFGSGTQLSVL.

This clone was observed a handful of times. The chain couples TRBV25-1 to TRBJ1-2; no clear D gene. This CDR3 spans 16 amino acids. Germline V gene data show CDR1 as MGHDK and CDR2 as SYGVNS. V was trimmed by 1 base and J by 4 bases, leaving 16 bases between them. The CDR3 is CASSESAWVGPYGYTF. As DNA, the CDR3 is TGTGCCAGCAGTGAATCCGCCTGGGTGGGCCCCTATGGCTACACCTTC.